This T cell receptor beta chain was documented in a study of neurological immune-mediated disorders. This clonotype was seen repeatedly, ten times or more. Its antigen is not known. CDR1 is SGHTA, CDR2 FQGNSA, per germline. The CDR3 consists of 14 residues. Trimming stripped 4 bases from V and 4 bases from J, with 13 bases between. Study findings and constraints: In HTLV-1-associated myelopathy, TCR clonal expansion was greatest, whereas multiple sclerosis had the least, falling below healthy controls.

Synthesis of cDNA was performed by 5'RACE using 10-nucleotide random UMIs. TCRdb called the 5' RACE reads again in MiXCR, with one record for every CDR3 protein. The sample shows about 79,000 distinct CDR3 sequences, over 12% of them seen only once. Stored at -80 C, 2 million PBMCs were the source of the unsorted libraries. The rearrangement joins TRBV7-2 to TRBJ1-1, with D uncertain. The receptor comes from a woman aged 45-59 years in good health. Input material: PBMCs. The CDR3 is CASSSLTSLTEAFF. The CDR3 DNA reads TGTGCCAGCAGCTCCCTGACGAGCCTCACTGAAGCTTTCTTT.